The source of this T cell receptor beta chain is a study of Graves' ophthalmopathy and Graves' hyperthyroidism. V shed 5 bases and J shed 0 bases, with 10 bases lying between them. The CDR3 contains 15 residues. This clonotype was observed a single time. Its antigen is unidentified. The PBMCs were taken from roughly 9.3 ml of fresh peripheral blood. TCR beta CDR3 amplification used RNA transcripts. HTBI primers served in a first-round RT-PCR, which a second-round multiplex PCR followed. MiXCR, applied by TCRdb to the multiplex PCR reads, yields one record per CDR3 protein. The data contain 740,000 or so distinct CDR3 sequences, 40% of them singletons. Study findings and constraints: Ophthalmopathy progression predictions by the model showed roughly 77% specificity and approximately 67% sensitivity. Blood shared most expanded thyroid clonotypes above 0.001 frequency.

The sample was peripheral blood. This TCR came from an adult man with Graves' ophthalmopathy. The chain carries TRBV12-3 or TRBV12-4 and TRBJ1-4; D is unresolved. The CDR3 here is CASSPDWATNEKLFF. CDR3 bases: TGTGCCAGCAGTCCCGACTGGGCAACTAATGAAAAACTGTTTTTT.